A selection of T cell receptor beta chains follows, all from one sample in a study of T cell responses to AZD1222 COVID-19 vaccine. Assay used: immunoSEQ multiplex PCR; TCRdb lists only in-frame clones, some missing. The data hold about 70,000 clones, with approximately 88% observed a single time. Here the sequenced sample was peripheral blood, taken on day 0 of MenACWY control vaccination. The source of these receptors is an adult in good health. The CDR3 runs from the conserved cysteine through the conserved F or W.

V gene,CDR3 protein
TRBV7-2,CASSLKLAGGGNTGELFF
TRBV4-2,CASSQVPGQGYGYTF
TRBV10-2,CASSELGGTGELFF
TRBV6-1,CASSDRQGAYNEQFF
TRBV9,CASRPGDNTGELFF
TRBV9,CASSAPGLQQYF
TRBV20-1,CSASWGPGELFF
TRBV10-1,CASIWSSGKLYSTLLSNTEAFF
TRBV19,CASRDRGRTDTQYF
TRBV15,CATSRGSRGGDEQYF
TRBV10-3,CAISESDRAGANVLTF
TRBV7-9,CASSLRGLYQETQYF
TRBV5-1,CASGYPGGTEAFF
TRBV10-3,CAISQGSDTQYF
TRBV4-3,CASSQADKGAGELFF
TRBV5-1,CASSFPRDRGQETQYF
TRBV30,CAWSGPYQPQHF
TRBV28,CASSSPGGGLEAFF
TRBV5-1,CASSPGQAKNIQYF
TRBV15,CATSSSDGSSGANVLTF
TRBV4-1,CASSQEAGNSNQPQHF
TRBV5-1,CASSASGVPQYF
TRBV14,CASSLGQDGYTF
TRBV7-9,CASSLALGLADF
TRBV18,CASSEQGAAPEQYF
TRBV3-1/TRBV3-2,CASSPDFKGTSGQYF
TRBV24-1,CATSAGSAGELFF
TRBV7-3,CASSLGGLDGYTF
TRBV5-6,CASSLPPNQPQHF